The 25 T cell receptor beta chains below come from one sample, sequenced in a study of human T cells and chemical hapten exposure. Sample time point: pre-sensitization, week 0. Indicated treatment: therapeutic diphenylcyclopropenone sensitization with weekly scalp DPC. TCRdb analysed the RACE reads with MiXCR anew, one entry per CDR3 protein. This sample has more than 300,000 distinct CDR3 sequences; approximately 5.1% occur once, and the top ten carry 2.6%. The sample consisted of whole blood, taken in connection with sensitization to the hapten diphenylcyclopropenone (DPC). The receptor source for this set is a woman in her forties or fifties with alopecia areata. Some clones in this sample may be carry-over from other donors' samples.

As regards this clonotype: Possible read error: a much larger clone is one base away. This sequence joins TRBV6-2 or TRBV6-3 and TRBJ1-1; D perhaps matches TRBD1 (5 bases). CDR3 length: 18 residues. V was pared by 7 bases and J by 1 base, with 25 bases between. Per the germline V gene, CDR1 is MNHEY and CDR2 is SVGEGT. The CDR3 sequence: CASMTIGGIASTNTEAFF. The CDR3 region has the DNA TGTGCCAGCATGACGATTGGGGGGATAGCATCCACGAACACTGAAGCTTTCTTT.

This clonotype was observed at least ten times. The V call is TRBV7-9, the J call TRBJ2-7; weak D call: TRBD2 (6 bases). Germline-derived CDR1 and CDR2 are SEHNR and FQNEAQ (reference sequence). Trimming stripped 6 bases from V and 1 base from J, with 10 bases between. CDR3 length: 13 residues. CDR3 residues: CASRSGASYEQYF. In DNA, the CDR3 is TGTGCCAGCAGATCGGGAGCTTCCTACGAGCAGTACTTC.

There are many counts of this clonotype. V and J are TRBV5-5 and TRBJ2-7, with 15 bases fitting TRBD2. Germline loops: CDR1 SGHKS, CDR2 YYEKEE (reference sequence). CDR3 size: 17 residues. Trimming removed 3 bases from V and 2 bases from J; junction bases left unmatched: 6. The CDR3 DNA is TGTGCCAGCAGCTACGGGACTAGCGGGGGGTTTCCCTACGAGCAGTACTTC. It encodes CASSYGTSGGFPYEQYF. Together with reference TRBV5-5 and TRBJ2-7, the CDR3 gives the full variable domain: DAGVTQSPTHLIKTRGQQVTLRCSPISGHKSVSWYQQVLGQGPQFIFQYYEKEERGRGNFPDRFSARQFPNYSSELNVNALLLGDSALYLCASSYGTSGGFPYEQYFGPGTRLTVT.

Only one count was recorded for this clonotype. The V gene is TRBV12-3 or TRBV12-4, the J gene TRBJ2-1, with 9 bases aligning to TRBD2. The CDR3 loop spans 16 amino acids. V dropped 3 bases and J dropped 2; count of bases not matched to a gene: 5. The CDR3 reads CASSFRASGTYNEQFF. CDR3 DNA sequence: TGTGCCAGCAGTTTTCGGGCTAGCGGGACCTACAATGAGCAGTTCTTC.

This clonotype has a count of ten or more. J is TRBJ2-3 and V is TRBV6-2 or TRBV6-3, with TRBD2 as a possible D gene (5 bases). Germline V gene lookup returns CDR1 MNHEY and CDR2 SVGEGT. The CDR3 totals 18 residues. Trimming pared 5 bases from V and 5 bases from J, leaving 26 bases between. CDR3 coding DNA: TGTGCCAGCAGTCGGACTGCGTTTCGGGGTTCTAGGAAAGATACGCAGTATTTT. Protein sequence: CASSRTAFRGSRKDTQYF.

This clonotype was observed a handful of times. This chain links TRBV9 with TRBJ1-6, with D hard to call. With 3 bases removed from V and 0 bases from J, the gap between germline ends came to 7 bases. The CDR3 is 15 residues long. Germline CDR1 SGDLS, CDR2 YYNGEE. CDR3 sequence: CASSATSSYNSPLHF. Here the CDR3 DNA reads TGTGCCAGCAGCGCTACCAGCTCCTATAATTCACCCCTCCACTTT. The full variable domain, its missing parts supplied by reference TRBV9 and TRBJ1-6, is DSGVTQTPKHLITATGQRVTLRCSPRSGDLSVYWYQQSLDQGLQFLIQYYNGEERAKGNILERFSAQQFPDLHSELNLSSLELGDSALYFCASSATSSYNSPLHFGNGTRLTVT.

This chain links TRBV20-1 with TRBJ2-5, with a weak D call TRBD2 (5 bases). V dropped 6 bases and J dropped 3 bases, with 14 bases sitting between them. Germline lookup yields CDR1 DFQATT and CDR2 SNEGSKA (reference sequence). The length of the CDR3 is 13 residues. The CDR3 protein is CSASKSGKETQYF. The CDR3 DNA reads as TGCAGTGCGTCCAAGTCGGGGAAAGAGACCCAGTACTTC.

The CDR3 spells CASIKTRIGHAGELFF. For the CDR3, the DNA is TGTGCCAGCATCAAAACTCGGATTGGGCACGCCGGGGAGCTGTTTTTT. The V call is TRBV7-2, the J call TRBJ2-2; no firm D call. The germline V and J ends were trimmed by 7 bases and 6 bases, with 21 bases remaining between them. This CDR3 contains 16 residues. The germline gives CDR1 SGHTA, CDR2 FQGNSA.

The table lists this clonotype with a few counts. The chain couples TRBV6-4 to TRBJ2-3, with D unresolved. The CDR3 is made up of 13 amino acids. V lost 0 bases, J lost 2 bases, and 3 bases lay in between. The germline V gene encodes CDR1 MRHNA and CDR2 SNTAGT. The DNA for the CDR3 is TGTGCCAGCAGTGACTCGTTCACAGATACGCAGTATTTT. Its translation: CASSDSFTDTQYF.

V usage is TRBV6-6 and J usage is TRBJ1-1, with unresolved D. The V gene's germline CDR1 is MNHNY and CDR2 SVGAGI (reference sequence). This CDR3 has 12 amino acids. V shed 7 bases and J shed 1 base, with 7 bases lying between them. CDR3 nucleotide sequence: TGTGCCAGCAATACCGGGAACACTGAAGCTTTCTTT. This translates into CASNTGNTEAFF.

V and J are TRBV29-1 and TRBJ2-3, with 7 nucleotides matching TRBD1. The CDR3 is 13 amino acids. After removal of 7 bases from V and 4 bases from J, the junction contained 8 bases not matched to a gene. Germline V lookup: CDR1 SQVTM, CDR2 ANQGSEA. In DNA, the CDR3 is TGCAGCGCCGTACCAGGGGGTGCAGATACGCAGTATTTT. It is translated as CSAVPGGADTQYF.

There are many counts of this clonotype. The V call is TRBV7-9, the J call TRBJ1-1; the D gene is possibly TRBD1 (6 bases). CDR1 and CDR2 (germline): SEHNR, FQNEAQ (reference sequence). CDR3 length equals 13 residues. V was shortened by 4 bases and J by 6 bases, with 12 bases between the two germline ends. The chain's CDR3 is CASSSGQSPEAFF. CDR3 nucleotide sequence: TGTGCCAGCAGCTCCGGACAGTCCCCTGAAGCTTTCTTT. The complete variable domain, with remaining parts taken from reference TRBV7-9 and TRBJ1-1, reads DTGVSQNPRHKITKRGQNVTFRCDPISEHNRLYWYRQTLGQGPEFLTYFQNEAQLEKSRLLSDRFSAERPKGSFSTLEIQRTEQGDSAMYLCASSSGQSPEAFFGQGTRLTVV.

This clonotype was seen a few times. The V call is TRBV6-2 or TRBV6-3, the J call TRBJ1-3; TRBD1 is a possible D gene (5 bases). The CDR3 contains 17 residues. Germline-derived CDR1 and CDR2 are MNHEY and SVGEGT. Trimming pared 0 bases from V and 4 bases from J, leaving 16 bases between. The CDR3 nucleotides are TGTGCCAGCAGTTACTCGACCGGACAACCACTGGGAAACACCATATATTTT. It is translated as CASSYSTGQPLGNTIYF.

This clonotype was recorded a few times. Here the CDR3 reads CASSRATGAEAFF. DNA for the CDR3: TGTGCCAGCAGCCGGGCTACAGGGGCTGAAGCTTTCTTT. The gene calls are TRBV3-1 and TRBJ1-1, with 7 bases matching TRBD1. J was trimmed by 6 bases and V by 4 bases; bases with no gene match: 5. The germline gives CDR1 LGHDT, CDR2 YNNKEL (reference sequence). The CDR3 has 13 amino acids.

The chain links TRBV24-1 to TRBJ1-6; the D is unclear. CDR3 length equals 15 residues. In germline, CDR1 is KGHDR, CDR2 SFDVKD. Trimming cost V 3 bases and J 6 bases, with 11 bases left between them. CDR3 residues: CATSDPDRINSPLHF. Written as DNA, the CDR3 is TGTGCCACCAGTGATCCGGACCGCATTAATTCACCCCTCCACTTT.

In this sample, this clonotype turned up a few times. This chain joins TRBV5-4 and TRBJ2-3; 9 bases line up with TRBD2. CDR1 and CDR2 from the germline V gene are SGHNT and YYREEE (reference sequence). CDR3 size: 14 residues. The V segment lost 2 bases and the J segment 4 bases; nucleotides outside the gene matches: 2. CDR3: CASSFSGSSDTQYF. DNA of the CDR3: TGTGCCAGCAGCTTTAGCGGGAGTTCAGATACGCAGTATTTT.

This clonotype was seen a few times. The chain is built from TRBV5-1 and TRBJ2-3; 7 bases fit TRBD2. The CDR3 has 14 residues. Germline loops: CDR1 SGHRS, CDR2 YFSETQ. J gave up 5 bases and V 3 bases, and 6 bases lay outside the gene matches. CDR3 nucleotides: TGCGCCAGCAGCTCCCCCAGGGAGGGAGATACGCAGTATTTT. Translation gives CASSSPREGDTQYF.

This clonotype was counted ten times or more. The rearrangement links TRBV3-1 to TRBJ1-6; a weak D match, TRBD1 (6 bases). CDR3 length: 15 residues. Germline CDR1 LGHDT, CDR2 YNNKEL (reference sequence). V was cut by 3 bases and J by 7 bases, with 13 bases left in between. The CDR3 DNA is TGTGCCAGCAGCCAGGGACACCAAGGGAATTCACCCCTCCACTTT. Protein sequence: CASSQGHQGNSPLHF.

This chain joins TRBV6-1 and TRBJ2-7; TRBD2 matches 9 bases. The CDR3 covers 15 residues. Germline V gene data show CDR1 as MNHNS and CDR2 as SASEGT. V lost 1 base and J lost 2; bases outside the gene matches: 3. The CDR3 DNA follows: TGTGCCAGCAGTGAAGTGATAGCGGGAGCCTACGAGCAGTACTTC. It is translated as CASSEVIAGAYEQYF.

This rearrangement joins TRBV5-4 to TRBJ1-1; D is unclear. CDR3 length: 13 residues. Germline CDR1 reads SGHNT; CDR2 reads YYREEE (reference sequence). V was shortened by 0 bases and J by 8 bases, with 11 bases between the two germline ends. The CDR3 protein is CASSLAFEHEAFF. The CDR3 DNA is TGTGCCAGCAGCTTGGCCTTTGAACACGAAGCTTTCTTT.

This clonotype was detected many times. The chain links TRBV3-1 to TRBJ2-1; 10 bases map to TRBD2. The ends lost 3 bases at V and 7 bases at J; junction bases unmatched: 9. The CDR3 length is 16 residues. Germline CDR1 is LGHDT and CDR2 is YNNKEL (reference sequence). The CDR3 is CASSQATSGAYNEQFF. CDR3 nucleotide sequence: TGTGCCAGCAGCCAGGCAACTAGCGGGGCGTATAATGAGCAGTTCTTC.

This rearrangement joins TRBV6-5 to TRBJ2-7, with D perhaps matching TRBD1 or TRBD2 (5 bases each). The germline V and J ends were trimmed by 0 bases and 2 bases, with 11 bases remaining between them. Germline CDR1 reads MNHEY; CDR2 reads SVGAGI. The CDR3 sequence is 15 residues long. The CDR3 DNA reads TGTGCCAGCAGTTACTCCCGGGACGGGGCCTACGAGCAGTACTTC. Protein: CASSYSRDGAYEQYF.

In this sample, this clonotype turned up many times. DNA for the CDR3: TGTGCCAGCAGTTTGATACTAGCGGGACAGACCCAGTACTTC. Translation: CASSLILAGQTQYF. The chain links TRBV12-3 or TRBV12-4 to TRBJ2-5; 10 bases line up with TRBD2. The CDR3 contains 14 residues. With V trimmed by 3 bases and J by 6 bases, 4 bases remained unmatched.

The chain couples TRBV10-3 to TRBJ1-6; 8 positions agree with TRBD1. CDR3 length equals 12 residues. With V trimmed by 7 bases and J by 9 bases, 2 bases remained unmatched. The germline gives CDR1 ENHRY, CDR2 SYGVKD. The CDR3 sequence: CAINDRGSPLHF. The CDR3 region has the DNA TGTGCCATCAACGACAGGGGTTCACCCCTCCACTTT.

The rearrangement uses TRBV2 and TRBJ1-5; the D gene is possibly TRBD1 (6 bases). Germline V gene data show CDR1 as SNHLY and CDR2 as FYNNEI. With 5 bases removed from V and 3 bases from J, the gap between germline ends came to 11 bases. The CDR3 covers 14 residues. CDR3 sequence reads: CASSPYRDNQPQHF. CDR3 nucleotides: TGTGCCAGCAGTCCCTACAGGGACAATCAGCCCCAGCATTTT.